The text below deals with one TCR beta chain. The antigen is undetermined. This record belongs to a study of T cell responses to AZD1222 COVID-19 vaccine. Background on the study: Combined were second doses at about 4 or about 12 weeks. Study conclusions and caveats: Elevations in Spike-specific TCR breadth and depth followed administration of two AZD1222 doses. Nearly half of unique spike-specific TCRs reportedly avoided B.1.351 and B.1.1.7 mutated regions.

V shed 2 bases and J 5 bases; nucleotides not matched to a gene: 6. CDR3 length equals 15 residues. Germline-derived CDR1 and CDR2 are MDHEN and SYDVKM. Sequencing used immunoSEQ multiplex PCR; TCRdb keeps in-frame clones, though not all of them. The data show 40,000 to 55,000 clones, roughly 75% seen once. This rearrangement joins TRBV28 to TRBJ1-5; 7 nucleotides match TRBD1. The specimen comprised peripheral blood, sampled on day 0 of AZD1222 vaccination. This TCR derives from an adult in good health. The CDR3 sequence is CASSLGTENYQPQHF. CDR3 DNA sequence: TGTGCCAGCAGTTTAGGGACAGAGAATTATCAGCCCCAGCATTTT.